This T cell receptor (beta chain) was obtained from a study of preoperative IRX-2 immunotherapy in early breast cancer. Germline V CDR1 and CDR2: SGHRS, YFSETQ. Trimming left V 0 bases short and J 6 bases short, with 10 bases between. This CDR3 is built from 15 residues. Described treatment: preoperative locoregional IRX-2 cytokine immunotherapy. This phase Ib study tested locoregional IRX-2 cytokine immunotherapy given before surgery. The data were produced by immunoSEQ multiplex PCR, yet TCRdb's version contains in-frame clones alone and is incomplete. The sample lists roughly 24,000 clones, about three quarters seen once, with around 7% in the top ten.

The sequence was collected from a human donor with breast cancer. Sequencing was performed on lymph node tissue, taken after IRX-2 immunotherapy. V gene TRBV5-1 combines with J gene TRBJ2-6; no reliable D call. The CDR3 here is CASSLVVGQANVLTF. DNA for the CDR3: TGCGCCAGCAGCTTGGTGGTAGGGCAGGCCAACGTCCTGACTTTC.